Sequencing of this T cell receptor (beta chain) was carried out in a study of response to subunit inactivated influenza vaccine. This clonotype was observed a handful of times. Germline values: CDR1 DFQATT, CDR2 SNEGSKA (reference sequence). J gave up 4 bases and V 4 bases, and 2 bases lay outside the gene matches. This CDR3 has 13 residues. TCRdb itself ran the RT-PCR reads through MiXCR, one entry per CDR3 protein. The profile shows around 540,000 distinct CDR3 sequences, around 11% of them singletons. Sequencing was performed on PBMCs from blood, taken on the day of vaccination. The chain couples TRBV20-1 to TRBJ2-2; 8 bases are shared with TRBD2. The sequence was collected from a man aged 45 to 65 who received an inactivated influenza vaccine. Written as DNA, the CDR3 is TGCAGTGCTAAGCGGGGGAGCACCGGGGAGCTGTTTTTT. Its protein is CSAKRGSTGELFF.